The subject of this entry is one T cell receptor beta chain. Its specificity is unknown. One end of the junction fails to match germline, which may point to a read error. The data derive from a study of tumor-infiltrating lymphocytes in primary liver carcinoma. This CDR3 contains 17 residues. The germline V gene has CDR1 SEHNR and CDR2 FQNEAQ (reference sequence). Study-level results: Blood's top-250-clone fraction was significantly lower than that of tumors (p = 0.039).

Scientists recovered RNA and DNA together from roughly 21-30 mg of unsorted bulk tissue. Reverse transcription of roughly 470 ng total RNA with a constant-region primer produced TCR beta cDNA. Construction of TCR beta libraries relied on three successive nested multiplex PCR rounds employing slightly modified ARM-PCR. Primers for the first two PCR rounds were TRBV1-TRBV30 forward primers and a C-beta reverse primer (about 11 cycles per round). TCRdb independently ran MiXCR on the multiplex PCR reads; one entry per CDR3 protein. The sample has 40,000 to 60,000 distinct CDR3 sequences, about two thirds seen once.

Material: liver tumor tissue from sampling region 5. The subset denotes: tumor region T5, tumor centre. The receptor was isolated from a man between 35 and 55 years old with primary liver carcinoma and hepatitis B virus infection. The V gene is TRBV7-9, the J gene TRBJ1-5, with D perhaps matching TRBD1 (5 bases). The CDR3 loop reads CASSLAGGTAFNRPQHF. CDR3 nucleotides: TGTGCCAGCAGCTTAGCGGGAGGGACGGCTTTCAATCGGCCCCAGCATTTC.